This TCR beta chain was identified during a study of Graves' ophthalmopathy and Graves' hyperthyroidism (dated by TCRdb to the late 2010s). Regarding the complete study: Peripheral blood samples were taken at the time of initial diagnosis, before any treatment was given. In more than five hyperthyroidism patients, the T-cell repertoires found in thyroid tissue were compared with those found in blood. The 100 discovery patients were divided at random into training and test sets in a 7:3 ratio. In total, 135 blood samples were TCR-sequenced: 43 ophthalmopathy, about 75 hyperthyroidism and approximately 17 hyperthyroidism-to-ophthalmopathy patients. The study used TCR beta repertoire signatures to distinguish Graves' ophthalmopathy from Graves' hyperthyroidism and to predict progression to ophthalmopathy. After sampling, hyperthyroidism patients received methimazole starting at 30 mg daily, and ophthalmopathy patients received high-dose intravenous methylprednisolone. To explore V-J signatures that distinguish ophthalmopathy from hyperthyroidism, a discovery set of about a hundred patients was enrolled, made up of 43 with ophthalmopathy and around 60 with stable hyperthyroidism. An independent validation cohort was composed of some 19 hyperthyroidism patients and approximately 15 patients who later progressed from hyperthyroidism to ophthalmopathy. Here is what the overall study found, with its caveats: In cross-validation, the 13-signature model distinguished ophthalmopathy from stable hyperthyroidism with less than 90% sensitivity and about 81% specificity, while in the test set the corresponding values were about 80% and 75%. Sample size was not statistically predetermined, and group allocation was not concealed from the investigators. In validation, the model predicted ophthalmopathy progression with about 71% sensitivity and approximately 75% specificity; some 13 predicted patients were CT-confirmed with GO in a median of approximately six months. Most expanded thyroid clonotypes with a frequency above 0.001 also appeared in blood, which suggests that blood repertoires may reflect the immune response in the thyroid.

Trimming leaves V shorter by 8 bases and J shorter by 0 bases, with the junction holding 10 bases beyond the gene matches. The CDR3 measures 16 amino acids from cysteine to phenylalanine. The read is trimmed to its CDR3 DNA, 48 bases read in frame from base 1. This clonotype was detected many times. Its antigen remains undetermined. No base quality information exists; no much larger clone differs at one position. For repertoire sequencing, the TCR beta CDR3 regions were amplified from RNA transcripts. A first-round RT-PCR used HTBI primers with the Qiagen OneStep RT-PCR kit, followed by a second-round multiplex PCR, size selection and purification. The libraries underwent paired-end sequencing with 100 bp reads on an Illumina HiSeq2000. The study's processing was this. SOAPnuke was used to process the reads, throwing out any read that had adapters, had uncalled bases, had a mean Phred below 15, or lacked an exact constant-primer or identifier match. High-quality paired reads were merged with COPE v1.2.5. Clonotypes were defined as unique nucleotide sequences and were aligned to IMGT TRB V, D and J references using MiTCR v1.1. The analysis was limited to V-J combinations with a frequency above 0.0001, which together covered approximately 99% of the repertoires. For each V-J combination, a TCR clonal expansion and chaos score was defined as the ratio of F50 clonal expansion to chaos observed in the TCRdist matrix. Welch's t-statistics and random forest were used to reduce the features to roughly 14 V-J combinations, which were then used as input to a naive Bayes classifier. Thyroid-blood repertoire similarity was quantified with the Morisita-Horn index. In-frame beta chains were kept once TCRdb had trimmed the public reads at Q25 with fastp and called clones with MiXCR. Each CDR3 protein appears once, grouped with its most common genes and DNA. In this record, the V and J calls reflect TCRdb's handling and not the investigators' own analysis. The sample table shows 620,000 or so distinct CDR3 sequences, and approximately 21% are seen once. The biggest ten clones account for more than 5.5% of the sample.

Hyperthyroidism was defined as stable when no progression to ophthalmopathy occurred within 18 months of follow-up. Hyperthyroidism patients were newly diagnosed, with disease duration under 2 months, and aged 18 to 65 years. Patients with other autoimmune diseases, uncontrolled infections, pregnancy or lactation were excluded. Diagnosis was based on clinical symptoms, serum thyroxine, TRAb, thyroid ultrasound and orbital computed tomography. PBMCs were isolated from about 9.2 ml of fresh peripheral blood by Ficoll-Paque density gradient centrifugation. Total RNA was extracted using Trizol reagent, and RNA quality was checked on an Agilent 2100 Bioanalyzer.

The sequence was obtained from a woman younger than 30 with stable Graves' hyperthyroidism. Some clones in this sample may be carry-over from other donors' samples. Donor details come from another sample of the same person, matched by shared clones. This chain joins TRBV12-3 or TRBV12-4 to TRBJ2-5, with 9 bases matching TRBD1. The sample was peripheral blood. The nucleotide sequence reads TGTGCCAGCGCGCGTGTTGGGACAGGGTACCAAGAGACCCAGTACTTC. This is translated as CASARVGTGYQETQYF.